The TCR beta chain under discussion was sequenced for a study of control samples from healthy donors and cancer patients (dated by TCRdb to the early 2020s). For this clone: Its antigen is still unknown. The sample holds no much larger clone one base away, and base qualities are not on file.

Receptor libraries were prepared by the immunoSEQ multiplex PCR assay. TCRdb obtained this table from immuneACCESS and retained in-frame rearrangements with V and J assigned. These tables miss some clones; where compared with another copy, unresolved V genes account for less than half of the shortfall, and the remainder is unexplained. The sample table records 150,000 or so clones; 70% to 90% of these occur just once. The ten largest clones represent around 12% of the sample. The receptor's source is a man aged 25 to 45 in good health. The specimen sequenced was blood.

The CDR3 protein is CASSPLEYNEQFF. The DNA sequence is TGTGCCAGCTCGCCCCTGGAATACAATGAGCAGTTCTTC. This sequence uses TRBV18 and TRBJ2-1; no confident D gene assignment can be made. The CDR3 numbers 13 residues from cysteine through phenylalanine. Left in the record is the CDR3 DNA by itself, 39 bases read in frame from the first base. The junction carries 10 bases between V and J, which are trimmed by 6 bases and 4 bases respectively. In the germline V gene, CDR1 corresponds to KGHSH and CDR2 to LQKENI. The full variable domain, completed from the reference TRBV18 and TRBJ2-1 proteins outside the CDR3, reads NAGVMQNPRHLVRRRGQEARLRCSPMKGHSHVYWYRQLPEEGLKFMVYLQKENIIDESGMPKERFSAEFPKEGPSILRIQQVVRGDSAAYFCASSPLEYNEQFFGPGTRLTVL.